The 2 T cell receptor beta chains listed next were all sequenced from one sample in a study of T cell changes during pregnancy in multiple sclerosis (dated by TCRdb to about 2019). The library was built by means of the immunoSEQ multiplex PCR assay. Here the immuneACCESS table is served through TCRdb, limited to in-frame sequences with V and J called. Missing clones are a known gap in these copies; in checked studies unresolved V genes cover under half, and the rest lacks a known reason. In all, the sample holds about 45,000 clones, and approximately 96% of those were seen once. The top ten clonotypes cover approximately 1% of the sample. The starting material was peripheral blood, obtained in the second trimester of pregnancy. The receptor source for this set is a female donor with multiple sclerosis, enrolled in a pregnancy study.

The chain uses TRBV9 and TRBJ2-5; a weak D match, TRBD2 (7 bases). CDR1 is SGDLS and CDR2 is YYNGEE in the germline V gene. This CDR3 comprises 15 residues. Trimming took off 4 bases at V and 3 bases at J, with 16 bases between the two ends. DNA of the CDR3: TGTGCCAGCAGCCCGAGGGGGGGAGGGGAAGAGACCCAGTACTTC. Translating it yields CASSPRGGGEETQYF.

The V call is TRBV10-2, the J call TRBJ1-1, with TRBD1 matching 9 bases. The CDR3 totals 15 residues. The V gene end was trimmed by 4 bases and the J gene end by 4 bases; junction bases not matched to a gene: 7. Germline assignment: CDR1 WSHSY and CDR2 SAAADI. CDR3 sequence (DNA): TGCGCCAGCAGTGGAACAGGGGGCTCAGGCACTGAAGCTTTCTTT. This gives the protein CASSGTGGSGTEAFF.